This T cell receptor beta chain was recorded in a study of T cells in women clearing cervical HPV infection (dated by TCRdb to between 2017 and 2018). Describing the broader study: The cases were 25 women with histologically confirmed HPV16-related CIN3 or worse, and 2 of those women had invasive cancers. This exploratory proof-of-principle case-control study, nested within the Guanacaste HPV Natural History Study in Costa Rica, compared TCR repertoires among women with different cervical HPV16 outcomes. Five blinded duplicates per group were added as quality controls, so that roughly 60 samples were obtained: 50 or so participants and 10 replicates. Because only a few women had HLA typing data, the possibility that HLA type acted as a confounder could not be ruled out. Cases were matched to controls by age within five years and by the year the sample was collected. For cases, a median interval of approximately 150 days, with an interquartile range of about 90 to 210 days, was observed between lesion detection and blood sampling. The parent cohort enrolled 10,000 or so women aged 18 or older in Guanacaste, Costa Rica, during about 1992 to 1995 and followed them for approximately 7 years. Cases had a median age of about 34 years and controls had a median age of about 37, with no significant differences in baseline characteristics. Blood from cases was collected at the visit at which the lesion was first identified, whereas blood from controls was collected once infection was no longer detected. The controls were around 26 women whose single incident HPV16 infection cleared within 12 months with no development of precancer or cancer.

As concerns this clone: The antigen it recognizes is unknown. The read is 3 residues too short to cover the CDR3 end, so that end is filled in from the germline J gene.

The germline V gene encodes CDR1 SGHTA and CDR2 FQGNSA. V trim: 5 bases; J trim: 8 bases; unmatched bases: 7. Inclusive of the bounding cysteine and phenylalanine, the CDR3 is 14 residues long. Shown are 33 bases from within the CDR3, in frame from base 1. TCR beta CDR3 regions were amplified by multiplex PCR using the immunoSEQ assay from an average of about 1,200 ng genomic DNA per sample. Primer bias was corrected in the assay by using a complete synthetic TCR repertoire to establish an amplification baseline. The amplicons were sequenced using the Illumina platform. The study's processing was this. Error correction of the sequences involved clustering with frequency ratios plus a modified nearest-neighbor algorithm, after which the sequences were analyzed in the immunoSEQ Analyzer using IMGT gene definitions. At each rarefaction depth, TCR richness and evenness were averaged across 20 rarefaction repeats, and any sample with fewer sequences than the depth was left out. V, D and J gene relative abundances were compared between groups with Wilcoxon rank sum tests, applying FDR correction. In the blinded duplicates, the intraclass correlation was 90% to 96% for TCR richness and averaged about 80% across 55 to 75 gene segments. TCRdb carries this immuneACCESS record with in-frame sequences only. Its versions omit some clonotypes, under half of them owing to an unresolved V gene in the studies checked, with the rest unexplained. The DNA gave D and trimming, while V, J and clone size come from that table. The sample's table covers around 31,000 clones. The leading ten clones occupy roughly 8.4% of the sample.

Every participant had a single incident cervical HPV16 infection, and prevalent HPV16 infections were excluded. Cervical HPV DNA was detected by MY09/MY11 PCR and genotyped by dot-blot hybridization. About 15 mL of heparinized blood were centrifuged, and the buffy coat was aliquoted, frozen at -30°C, then stored at -80°C. QIAGEN kits were used to extract genomic DNA from the buffy coat specimens. Study-level results and caveats: The cross-sectional design could not show whether the associations came before the infection or were a result of it, and neither effector/memory subsets nor HPV-specific T cells were isolated. By combining richness with V gene abundances, random forest classifiers separated cases from controls with an estimated AUC of just over 0.8. TRBV6-7 relative abundance was lower in cases than in controls (roughly 0.11% versus 0.16%; Bonferroni P = 0.0008). Significantly higher TCR repertoire richness was observed in CIN3+ cases than in controls across sequencing depths, whereas no difference in evenness was found. Because T-cell numbers per sample were unknown, differences in richness could reflect varying T-cell content rather than repertoire biology.

The sample taken for sequencing was blood buffy coat. The V gene is TRBV7-2 and the J gene is TRBJ1-4; TRBD1 fits 8 bases in the junction. This TCR derives from a woman between 18 and 70 years old with a cervical HPV16 infection that either progressed to CIN3+ or cleared (not recorded which). The CDR3 bases that were read are TGTGCCAGCAGCCGACAGGGGAAGGACGAAAAA. Translated, this gives CASSRQGKDEK. In full, the CDR3 reads CASSRQGKDEKLFF.